This T cell receptor beta chain originates from a study of T cell clonotyping in hematopoietic cell transplantation. The CDR3 runs to 16 residues. Measured with immunoSEQ multiplex PCR; TCRdb has only the in-frame clones, and not every one. The sample lists roughly 24,000 clones, 80% to 90% seen once, with approximately 25% in the top ten. Indicated time point: recipient sample about 28 days before transplant, after cytoreduction. This chain links TRBV21-1 with TRBJ2-3. TRBV21-1 is flagged as a pseudogene. The specimen comprised peripheral blood mononuclear cells, sampled before stem cell transplant. This clonotype originated in a woman aged 55-70 years with acute myeloid leukemia. Some clones in this sample may be carry-over from other donors' samples. The CDR3 sequence: CASSKPVGGLGDTQYF. Written as DNA, the CDR3 is TGTGCCAGCAGCAAACCAGTAGGGGGGCTGGGGGATACGCAGTATTTT.